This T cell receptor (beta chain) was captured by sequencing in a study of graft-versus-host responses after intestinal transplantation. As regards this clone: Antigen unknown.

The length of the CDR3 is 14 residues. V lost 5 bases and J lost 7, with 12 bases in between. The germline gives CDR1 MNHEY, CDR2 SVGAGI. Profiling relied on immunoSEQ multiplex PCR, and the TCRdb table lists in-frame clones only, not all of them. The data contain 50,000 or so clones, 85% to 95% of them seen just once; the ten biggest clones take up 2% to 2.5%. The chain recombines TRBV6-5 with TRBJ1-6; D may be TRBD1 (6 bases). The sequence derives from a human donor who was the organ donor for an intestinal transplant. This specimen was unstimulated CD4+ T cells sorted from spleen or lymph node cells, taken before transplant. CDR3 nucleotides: TGTGCCAGCAGTCGAGGGGGAAAGAATTCACCCCTCCACTTT. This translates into CASSRGGKNSPLHF.